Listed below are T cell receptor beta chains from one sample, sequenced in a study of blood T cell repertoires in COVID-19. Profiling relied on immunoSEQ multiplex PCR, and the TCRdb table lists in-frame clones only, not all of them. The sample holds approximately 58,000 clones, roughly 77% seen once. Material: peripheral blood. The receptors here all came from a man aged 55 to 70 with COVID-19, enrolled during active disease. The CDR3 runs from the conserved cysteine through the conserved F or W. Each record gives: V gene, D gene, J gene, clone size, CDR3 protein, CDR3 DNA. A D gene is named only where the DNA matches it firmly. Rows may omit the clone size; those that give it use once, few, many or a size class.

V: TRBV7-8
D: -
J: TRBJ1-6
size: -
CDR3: CASSPAGFNSPLHF
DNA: TGTGCCAGCAGCCCGGCAGGGTTTAATTCACCCCTCCACTTT

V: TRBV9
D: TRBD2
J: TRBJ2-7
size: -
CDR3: CASSGLAGSYEQYF
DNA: TGTGCCAGCAGCGGCCTAGCGGGGTCCTACGAGCAGTACTTC

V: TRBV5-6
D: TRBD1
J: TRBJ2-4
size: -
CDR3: CASSMTGTDNIQYF
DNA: TGTGCCAGCAGCATGACCGGGACAGATAACATTCAGTACTTC

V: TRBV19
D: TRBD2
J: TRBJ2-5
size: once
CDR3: CASSPRMVAGVETQYF
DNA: TGTGCCAGTAGTCCCCGGATGGTAGCGGGAGTAGAGACCCAGTACTTC

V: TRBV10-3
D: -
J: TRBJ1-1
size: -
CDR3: CAISESKGGFTEAFF
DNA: TGTGCCATCAGTGAGTCGAAGGGGGGGTTTACTGAAGCTTTCTTT

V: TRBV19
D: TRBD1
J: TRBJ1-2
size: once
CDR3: CASSPGTGGYYGYTF
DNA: TGTGCCAGTAGTCCCGGGACAGGGGGCTACTATGGCTACACCTTC

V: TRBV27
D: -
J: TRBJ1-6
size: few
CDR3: CASSLSGNYSPLHF
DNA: TGTGCCAGCAGTTTGTCTGGCAATTATTCACCCCTCCACTTT

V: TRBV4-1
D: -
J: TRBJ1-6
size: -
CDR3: CASSQVGVPLHF
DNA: TGCGCCAGCAGCCAAGTGGGAGTACCCCTCCACTTT

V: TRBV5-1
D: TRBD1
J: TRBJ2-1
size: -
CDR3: CASSLVSGGFNEQFF
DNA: TGCGCCAGCAGCTTGGTTTCAGGGGGCTTCAATGAGCAGTTCTTC

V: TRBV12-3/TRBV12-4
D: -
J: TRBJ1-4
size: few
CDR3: CASSYGGEKLFF
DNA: TGTGCCAGCAGTTACGGAGGCGAAAAACTGTTTTTT

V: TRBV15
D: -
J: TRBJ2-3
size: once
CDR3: CATSRDPGDTQYF
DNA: TGTGCCACCAGCAGAGATCCGGGAGATACGCAGTATTTT

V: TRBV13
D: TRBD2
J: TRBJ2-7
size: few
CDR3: CASSLGISAGGHEQYF
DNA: TGTGCCAGCAGCTTAGGGATCTCAGCGGGAGGGCACGAGCAGTACTTC

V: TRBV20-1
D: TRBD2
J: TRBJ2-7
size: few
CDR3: CSASSASGGSYEQYF
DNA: TGCAGTGCTAGTAGTGCTAGCGGGGGGTCCTACGAGCAGTACTTC

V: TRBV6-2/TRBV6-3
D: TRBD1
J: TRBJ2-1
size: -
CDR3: CASSSRTGSSYNEQFF
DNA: TGTGCCAGCAGTTCCCGGACAGGGAGCTCCTACAATGAGCAGTTCTTC

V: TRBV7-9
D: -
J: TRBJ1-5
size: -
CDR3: CASSQGQISQGNQPQHF
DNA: TGTGCCAGCAGCCAAGGACAGATATCGCAGGGCAATCAGCCCCAGCATTTT

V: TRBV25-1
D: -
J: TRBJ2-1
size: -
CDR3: CASTRMGQGPVREQFF
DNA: TGTGCCAGCACCCGCATGGGTCAGGGGCCCGTCAGGGAGCAGTTCTTC

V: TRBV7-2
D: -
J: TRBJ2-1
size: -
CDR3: CASSLLGQPYSYNEQFF
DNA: TGTGCCAGCAGCTTACTTGGACAGCCGTACTCCTACAATGAGCAGTTCTTC

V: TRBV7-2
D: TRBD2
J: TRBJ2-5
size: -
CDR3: CASSESAGAQETQYF
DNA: TGTGCCAGCAGCGAATCAGCGGGAGCCCAAGAGACCCAGTACTTC

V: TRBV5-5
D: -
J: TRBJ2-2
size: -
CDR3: CASRLTMVGTGELFF
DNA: TGTGCCAGCAGGTTGACTATGGTCGGCACCGGGGAGCTGTTTTTT

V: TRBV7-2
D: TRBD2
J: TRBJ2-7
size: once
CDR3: CASSSISGGSYEQYF
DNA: TGTGCCAGCAGCTCGATTAGCGGGGGATCCTACGAGCAGTACTTC

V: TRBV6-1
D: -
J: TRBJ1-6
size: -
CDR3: CASSEWGGSPLHF
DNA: TGTGCCAGCAGTGAATGGGGGGGGTCCCCCCTCCACTTT

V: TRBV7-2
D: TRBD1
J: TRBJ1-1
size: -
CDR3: CASSFWDRGDNTEAFF
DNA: TGTGCCAGCAGCTTTTGGGACAGGGGGGATAACACTGAAGCTTTCTTT

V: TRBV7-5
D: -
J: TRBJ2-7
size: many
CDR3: CARSSRQRSYEQYF
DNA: TGTGCCAGAAGCAGTAGACAGCGCAGCTACGAGCAGTACTTC

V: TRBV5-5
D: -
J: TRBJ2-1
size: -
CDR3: CASKDSPTYNEQFF
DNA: TGTGCCAGCAAGGACAGTCCGACCTACAATGAGCAGTTCTTC

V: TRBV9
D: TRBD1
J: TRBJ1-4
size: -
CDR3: CASSPRPGQGEKLFF
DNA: TGTGCCAGCAGCCCACGGCCCGGACAGGGCGAAAAACTGTTTTTT

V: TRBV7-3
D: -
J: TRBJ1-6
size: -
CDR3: CASSLSRDSPLHF
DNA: TGTGCCAGCAGCTTAAGCAGGGATTCACCCCTCCACTTT

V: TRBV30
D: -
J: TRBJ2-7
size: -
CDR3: CAWSVSGYEQYF
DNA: TGTGCCTGGAGTGTAAGCGGCTACGAGCAGTACTTC

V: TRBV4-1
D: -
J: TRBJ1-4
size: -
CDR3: CASSQRILQGNEKLFF
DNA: TGCGCCAGCAGCCAAAGGATTTTACAGGGAAATGAAAAACTGTTTTTT

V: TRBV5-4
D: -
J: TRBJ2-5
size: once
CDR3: CASSLVGRGETQYF
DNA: TGTGCCAGCAGCTTGGTTGGCAGGGGTGAGACCCAGTACTTC

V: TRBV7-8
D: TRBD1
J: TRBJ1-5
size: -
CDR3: CASSPINKRTGGPQPQHF
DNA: TGTGCCAGCAGCCCAATAAACAAACGGACAGGGGGGCCTCAGCCCCAGCATTTT

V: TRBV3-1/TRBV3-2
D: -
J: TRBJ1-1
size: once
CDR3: CASSPLGNTEAFF
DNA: TGTGCCAGCAGCCCCCTAGGGAACACTGAAGCTTTCTTT

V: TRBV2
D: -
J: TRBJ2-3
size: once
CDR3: CASRLAEWSTDTQYF
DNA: TGTGCCAGCAGGTTAGCGGAGTGGAGCACAGATACGCAGTATTTT

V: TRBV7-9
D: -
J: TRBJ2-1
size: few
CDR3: CASSSDSAGAYNEQFF
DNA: TGTGCCAGCAGCTCTGATTCGGCAGGGGCCTACAATGAGCAGTTCTTC

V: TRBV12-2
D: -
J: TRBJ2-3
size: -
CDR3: CASRSPRRVLAGVTDTQYF
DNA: TGTGCAAGTCGCTCCCCGAGGAGGGTCCTAGCGGGGGTCACAGATACGCAGTATTTT

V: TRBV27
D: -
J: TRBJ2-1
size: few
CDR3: CASSVGGPTRGHEQFF
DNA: TGTGCCAGCAGTGTCGGGGGGCCAACACGAGGCCATGAGCAGTTCTTC